The text below deals with one TCR beta chain. Its antigen is not identified. The PCR contained 60 Vbeta and 13 Jbeta primers. Clones were sequenced by immunoSEQ multiplex PCR, and TCRdb holds only the in-frame ones, with some missing. This table has approximately 150,000 clones, around 75% appearing once. This sample stems from a study of cytomegalovirus exposure and HLA in healthy donors. The study's findings and limits: Researchers reported in a later analysis that a missense DCLRE1C variant was tied to TCR beta V- and J-gene trimming. Donors belonging to an Asian-associated ancestry cluster reportedly showed fewer N-insertions in productive TCRs than the roughly 670-donor mean, according to what a later analysis found.

The germline V gene encodes CDR1 SGHTA and CDR2 FQGTGA. Trimming took 2 bases from V and 3 from J, leaving 11 bases between them. The CDR3 is 15 residues long. The sequence was collected from a woman in her twenties or thirties in good health and CMV-seronegative. The material sequenced was PBMCs. The chain uses TRBV7-3 and TRBJ2-1; tentative D call: TRBD2 (6 bases). The CDR3 protein is CASSLDSGRYNEQFF. The CDR3 nucleotides read TGTGCCAGCAGCTTAGATAGCGGCCGCTACAATGAGCAGTTCTTC.